Below, 10 T cell receptor beta chains from the same sample are listed, as sequenced in a study of PD-1 blockade in classical Hodgkin lymphoma. Relapse after autologous stem cell transplantation occurred in every patient, and brentuximab vedotin exposure varied. TCRdb's copy holds only in-frame clones and misses some; the assay was immunoSEQ multiplex PCR. Counted here are about 100,000 clones, around 89% occurring once; the ten biggest clones make up around 6.6%. Material: peripheral blood mononuclear cells (PBMCs), obtained before the second cycle of nivolumab. Every receptor here comes from a human donor with classical Hodgkin lymphoma.

The rearrangement links TRBV10-2 to TRBJ2-1; D uncertain. Germline CDR1 reads WSHSY; CDR2 reads SAAADI. This CDR3 region has 14 residues. V was shortened by 0 bases and J by 4 bases, with 7 bases between the two germline ends. CDR3 region: CASSESLGYNEQFF. CDR3 DNA sequence: TGCGCCAGCAGTGAGTCTCTGGGGTACAATGAGCAGTTCTTC.

This chain links TRBV2 with TRBJ2-5; D gene unclear. Germline assignment: CDR1 SNHLY and CDR2 FYNNEI. V was clipped by 11 bases and J by 5 bases, with 12 bases between them. The CDR3 contains 11 residues. CDR3 sequence: CAGTSRETQYF. The DNA for the CDR3 is TGTGCCGGCACCAGTCGGGAGACCCAGTACTTC.

V is TRBV6-6 and J is TRBJ1-2; TRBD1 might be the D (5 bases). V was trimmed by 1 base and J by 6 bases, leaving 12 bases between them. Germline-derived CDR1 and CDR2 are MNHNY and SVGAGI (reference sequence). The CDR3 length is 14 residues. The CDR3 here is CASSYLPGPHGYTF. CDR3 nucleotide sequence: TGTGCCAGCAGTTACTTGCCAGGGCCCCATGGCTACACCTTC.

The chain has TRBV10-1 and TRBJ2-1; TRBD2 matches at 15 bases. Trimming took 6 bases from V and 10 from J; bases not matched to a gene: 10. The CDR3 length is 16 residues. CDR1 is WNHNN, CDR2 SYGVQD, per germline (reference sequence). Here the CDR3 DNA reads TGCGCCAGCAGATTTATGGGACTAGCGGGGGGAATCGAGCAGTTCTTC. It is translated as CASRFMGLAGGIEQFF.

The chain carries TRBV6-5 and TRBJ1-1; D is uncertain. Germline CDR1 reads MNHEY; CDR2 reads SVGAGI. The CDR3 consists of 16 residues. V lost 2 bases, J lost 4 bases, and 17 bases lay in between. DNA for the CDR3: TGTGCCAGCAGTTACGGGGTAGAAATCTTAGCCACTGAAGCTTTCTTT. It specifies CASSYGVEILATEAFF.

The sample holds one count of this clone. This chain links TRBV6-5 with TRBJ1-1; TRBD1 might be the D (5 bases). The CDR3 is made up of 14 amino acids. The V end was cut by 0 bases, the J end by 7 bases, with 12 bases between. CDR1 is MNHEY and CDR2 is SVGAGI in the germline V gene. The CDR3, as DNA: TGTGCCAGCAGTTACTCGAGGACCAGGGATGAAGCTTTCTTT. Amino acids: CASSYSRTRDEAFF.

The V and J genes are TRBV7-9 and TRBJ1-1; no firm D call. Germline assignment: CDR1 SEHNR and CDR2 FQNEAQ (reference sequence). V was shortened by 5 bases and J by 3 bases, with 7 bases between the two germline ends. This CDR3 region has 12 residues. CDR3 nucleotide sequence: TGTGCCAGCAGCCCCGTGGACACTGAAGCTTTCTTT. Translated: CASSPVDTEAFF.

The CDR3 here is CASSYSGFTGSYEQYF. In nucleotides, the CDR3 is TGTGCCAGCAGTTACTCGGGGTTTACAGGGTCCTACGAGCAGTACTTC. J is TRBJ2-7 and V is TRBV6-6; a possible D gene is TRBD1 (6 bases). The CDR3 contains 16 residues. Germline lookup yields CDR1 MNHNY and CDR2 SVGAGI (reference sequence). V was cut by 0 bases and J by 1 base, with 13 bases left in between.

The CDR3 sequence is CASSPDMKTGNTIYF. The CDR3 DNA is TGTGCCAGCAGCCCGGACATGAAAACTGGAAACACCATATATTTT. J is TRBJ1-3 and V is TRBV5-6; possible D gene TRBD1, 5 bases. This CDR3 is built from 15 residues. Trimming removed 4 bases from V and 2 bases from J, with 13 bases in between. CDR1 and CDR2 (germline): SGHDT, YYEEEE.

The chain has TRBV10-3 and TRBJ2-5; D gene uncertain. Germline assignment: CDR1 ENHRY and CDR2 SYGVKD. Trimming took 5 bases from V and 0 from J, leaving 7 bases between them. The CDR3 totals 13 residues. The CDR3 region has the DNA TGTGCCATCAGTCCTATTTACCAAGAGACCCAGTACTTC. This gives the protein CAISPIYQETQYF.